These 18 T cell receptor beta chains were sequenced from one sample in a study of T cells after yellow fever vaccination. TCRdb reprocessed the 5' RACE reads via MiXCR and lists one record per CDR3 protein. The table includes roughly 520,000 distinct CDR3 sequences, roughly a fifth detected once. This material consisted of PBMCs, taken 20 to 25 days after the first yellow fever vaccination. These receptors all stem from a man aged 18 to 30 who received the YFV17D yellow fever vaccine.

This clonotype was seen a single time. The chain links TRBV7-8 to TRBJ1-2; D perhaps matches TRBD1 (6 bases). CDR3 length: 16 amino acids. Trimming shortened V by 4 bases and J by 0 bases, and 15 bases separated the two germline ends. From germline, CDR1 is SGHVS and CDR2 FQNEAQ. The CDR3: CASSSTHRAANYGYTF. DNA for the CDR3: TGTGCCAGCAGCTCGACCCACAGGGCCGCTAACTATGGCTACACCTTC.

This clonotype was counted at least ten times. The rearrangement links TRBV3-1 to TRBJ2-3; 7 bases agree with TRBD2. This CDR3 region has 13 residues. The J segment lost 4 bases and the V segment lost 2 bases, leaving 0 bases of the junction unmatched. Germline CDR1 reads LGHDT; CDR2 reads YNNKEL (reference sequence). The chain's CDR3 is CASSQRGADTQYF. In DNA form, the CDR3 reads TGTGCCAGCAGCCAACGGGGGGCAGATACGCAGTATTTT.

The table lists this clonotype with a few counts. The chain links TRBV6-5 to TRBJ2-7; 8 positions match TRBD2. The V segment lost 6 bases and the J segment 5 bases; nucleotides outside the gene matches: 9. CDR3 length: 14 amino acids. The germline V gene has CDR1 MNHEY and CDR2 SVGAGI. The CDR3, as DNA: TGTGCCAGCAGAGCCCCGGGGGGGGGGCACGAGCAGTACTTC. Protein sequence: CASRAPGGGHEQYF.

The DNA for the CDR3 is TGTGCCAGCAGTTTACAGCAGGGGATTCAGAACACTGAAGCTTTCTTT. It codes for CASSLQQGIQNTEAFF. The V gene is TRBV27, the J gene TRBJ1-1, with a weak D call TRBD1 (6 bases). V was pared by 2 bases and J by 1 base, with 14 bases between. This CDR3 has 16 residues. Germline CDR1 reads MNHEY; CDR2 reads SMNVEV (reference sequence).

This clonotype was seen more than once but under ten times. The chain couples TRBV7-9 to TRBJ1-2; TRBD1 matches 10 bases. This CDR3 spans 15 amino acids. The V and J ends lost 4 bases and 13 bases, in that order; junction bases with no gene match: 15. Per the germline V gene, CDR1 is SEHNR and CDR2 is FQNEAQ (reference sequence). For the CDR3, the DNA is TGTGCCAGCAGCTCCGCTAAGACGGGACAGGGGAAGTCCACCTTC. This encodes CASSSAKTGQGKSTF.

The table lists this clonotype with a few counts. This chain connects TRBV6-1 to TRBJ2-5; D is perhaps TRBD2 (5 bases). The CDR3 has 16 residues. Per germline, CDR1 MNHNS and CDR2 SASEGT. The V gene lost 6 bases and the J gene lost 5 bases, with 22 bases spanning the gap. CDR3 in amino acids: CASRPSRAGIIETQYF. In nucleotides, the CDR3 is TGTGCCAGCAGACCCTCACGGGCGGGTATCATCGAGACCCAGTACTTC.

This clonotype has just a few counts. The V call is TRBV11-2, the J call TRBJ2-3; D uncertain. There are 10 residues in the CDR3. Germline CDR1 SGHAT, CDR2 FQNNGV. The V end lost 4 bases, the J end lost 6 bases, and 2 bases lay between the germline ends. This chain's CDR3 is CASSWDTQYF. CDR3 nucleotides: TGTGCCAGCAGCTGGGATACGCAGTATTTT.

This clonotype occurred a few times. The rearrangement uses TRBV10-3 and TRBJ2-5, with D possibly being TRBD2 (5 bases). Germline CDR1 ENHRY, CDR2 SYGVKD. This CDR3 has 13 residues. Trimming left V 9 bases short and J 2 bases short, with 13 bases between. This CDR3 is CAMTRDLQETQYF. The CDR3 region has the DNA TGTGCCATGACTCGGGATCTTCAAGAGACCCAGTACTTC.

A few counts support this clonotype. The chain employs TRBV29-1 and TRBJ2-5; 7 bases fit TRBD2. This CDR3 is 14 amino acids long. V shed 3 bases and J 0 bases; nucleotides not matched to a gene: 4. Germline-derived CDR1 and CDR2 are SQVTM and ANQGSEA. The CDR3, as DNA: TGCAGCGTTGACCGGCGGGGGTACCAAGAGACCCAGTACTTC. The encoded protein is CSVDRRGYQETQYF.

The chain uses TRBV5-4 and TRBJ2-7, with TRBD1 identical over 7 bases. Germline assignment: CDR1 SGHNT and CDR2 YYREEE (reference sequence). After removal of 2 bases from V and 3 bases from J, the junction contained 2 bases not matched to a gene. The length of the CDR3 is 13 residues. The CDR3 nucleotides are TGTGCCAGCAGCTTTACAGGGGTCTACGAGCAGTACTTC. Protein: CASSFTGVYEQYF.

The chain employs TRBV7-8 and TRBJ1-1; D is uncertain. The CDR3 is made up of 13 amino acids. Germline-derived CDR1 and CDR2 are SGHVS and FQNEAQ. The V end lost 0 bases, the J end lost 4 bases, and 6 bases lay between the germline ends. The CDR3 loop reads CASSLAARTEAFF. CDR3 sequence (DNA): TGTGCCAGCAGCTTAGCGGCCCGCACTGAAGCTTTCTTT.

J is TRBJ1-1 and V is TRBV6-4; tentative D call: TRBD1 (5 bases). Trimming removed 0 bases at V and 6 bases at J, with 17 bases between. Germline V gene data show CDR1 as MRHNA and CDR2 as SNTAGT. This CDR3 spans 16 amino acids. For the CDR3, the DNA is TGTGCCAGCAGTGACTCGAGTCGGGGGGACTACGCTGAAGCTTTCTTT. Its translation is CASSDSSRGDYAEAFF.

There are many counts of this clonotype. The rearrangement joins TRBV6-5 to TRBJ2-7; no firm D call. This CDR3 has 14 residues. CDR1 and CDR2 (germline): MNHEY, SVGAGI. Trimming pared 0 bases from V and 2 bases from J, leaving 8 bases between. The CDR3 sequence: CASSYSNTAYEQYF. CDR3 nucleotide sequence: TGTGCCAGCAGTTACTCGAACACAGCCTACGAGCAGTACTTC.

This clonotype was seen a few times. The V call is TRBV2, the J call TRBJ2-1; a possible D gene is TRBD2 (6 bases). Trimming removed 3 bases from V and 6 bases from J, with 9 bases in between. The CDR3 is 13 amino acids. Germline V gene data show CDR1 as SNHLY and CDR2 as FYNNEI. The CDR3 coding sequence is TGTGCCAGCAGTGAGCGGGGCGGCAATGAGCAGTTCTTC. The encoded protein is CASSERGGNEQFF.

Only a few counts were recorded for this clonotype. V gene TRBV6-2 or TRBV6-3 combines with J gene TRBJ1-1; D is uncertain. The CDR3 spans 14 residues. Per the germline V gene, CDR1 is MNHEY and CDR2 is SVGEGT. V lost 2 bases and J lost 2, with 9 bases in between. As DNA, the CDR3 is TGTGCCAGCAGTTACCCAACAGAAAACACTGAAGCTTTCTTT. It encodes CASSYPTENTEAFF.

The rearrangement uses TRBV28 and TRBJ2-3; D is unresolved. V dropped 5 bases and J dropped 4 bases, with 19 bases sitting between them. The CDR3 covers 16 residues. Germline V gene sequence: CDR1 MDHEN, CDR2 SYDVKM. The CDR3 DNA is TGTGCCAGCAGTCCTAACTCCCCGCTTGTGCCAGATACGCAGTATTTT. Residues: CASSPNSPLVPDTQYF.

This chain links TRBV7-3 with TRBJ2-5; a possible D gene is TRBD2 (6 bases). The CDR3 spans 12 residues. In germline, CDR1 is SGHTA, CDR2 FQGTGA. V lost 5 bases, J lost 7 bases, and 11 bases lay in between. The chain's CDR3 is CASSKAGGTQYF. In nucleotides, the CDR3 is TGTGCCAGCAGCAAAGCCGGGGGGACCCAGTACTTC. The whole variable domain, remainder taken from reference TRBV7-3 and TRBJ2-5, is GAGVSQTPSNKVTEKGKYVELRCDPISGHTALYWYRQSLGQGPEFLIYFQGTGAADDSGLPNDRFFAVRPEGSVSTLKIQRTERGDSAVYLCASSKAGGTQYFGPGTRLLVL.

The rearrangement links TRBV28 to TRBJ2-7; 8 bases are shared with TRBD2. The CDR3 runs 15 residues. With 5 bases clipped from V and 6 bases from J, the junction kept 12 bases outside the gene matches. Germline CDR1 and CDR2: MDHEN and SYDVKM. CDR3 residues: CASSPLGTRACEQYF. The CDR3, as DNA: TGTGCCAGCAGTCCCCTGGGGACTAGGGCCTGCGAGCAGTACTTC.